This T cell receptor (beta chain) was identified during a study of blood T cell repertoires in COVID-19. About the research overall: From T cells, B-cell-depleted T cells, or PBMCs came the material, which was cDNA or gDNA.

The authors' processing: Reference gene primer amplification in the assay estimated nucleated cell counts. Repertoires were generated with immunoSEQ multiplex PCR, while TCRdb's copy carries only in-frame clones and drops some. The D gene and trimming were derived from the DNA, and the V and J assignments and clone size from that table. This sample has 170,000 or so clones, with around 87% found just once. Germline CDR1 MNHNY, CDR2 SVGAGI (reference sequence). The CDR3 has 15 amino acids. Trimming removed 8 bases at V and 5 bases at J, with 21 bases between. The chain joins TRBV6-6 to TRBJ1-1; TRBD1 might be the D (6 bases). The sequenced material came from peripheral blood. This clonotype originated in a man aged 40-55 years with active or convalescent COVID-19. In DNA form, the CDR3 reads TGTGCCAGCGCGAGACAGGCGATCACGGGTACTGAAGCTTTCTTT. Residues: CASARQAITGTEAFF.